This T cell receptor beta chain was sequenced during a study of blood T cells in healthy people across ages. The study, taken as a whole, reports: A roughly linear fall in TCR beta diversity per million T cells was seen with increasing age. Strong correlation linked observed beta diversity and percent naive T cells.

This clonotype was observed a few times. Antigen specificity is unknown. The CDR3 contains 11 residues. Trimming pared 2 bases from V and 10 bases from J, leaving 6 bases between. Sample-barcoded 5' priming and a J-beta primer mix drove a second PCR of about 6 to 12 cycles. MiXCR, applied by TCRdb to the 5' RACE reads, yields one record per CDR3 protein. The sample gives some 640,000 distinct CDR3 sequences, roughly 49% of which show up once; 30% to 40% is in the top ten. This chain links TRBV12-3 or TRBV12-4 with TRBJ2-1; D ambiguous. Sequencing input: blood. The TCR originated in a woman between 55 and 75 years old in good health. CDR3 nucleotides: TGTGCCAGCAGTTTACGGGTAGAGCAGTTCTTC. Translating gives CASSLRVEQFF.